This is a list of T cell receptor beta chains from one sample in a study of T-cell memory formation after mild COVID-19. TCRdb processed the 5' RACE reads anew with MiXCR; each CDR3 protein has one entry. Here the sample spans roughly 130,000 distinct CDR3 sequences, about 5.9% being singletons. The sample consisted of PBMCs or a T cell subset sorted from them (not recorded which). Receptor source: an adult woman who had mild COVID-19 (a few samples of this study predate the infection). Cell type and time point are not known. CDR3s include the opening cysteine and the closing phenylalanine or tryptophan. A D gene is named only where the DNA matches it firmly. Expanded clones are given a class, and other clones once, few, many or no size at all.

-	TRBV12-3/TRBV12-4	14	TRBJ1-1	-	CASSPQQGNTEAFF	TGTGCCAGCAGTCCCCAACAGGGGAACACTGAAGCTTTCTTT
-	TRBV18	14	TRBJ2-3	-	CASSPSQGTDTQYF	TGTGCCAGCTCACCTTCACAGGGAACAGATACGCAGTATTTT
many	TRBV24-1	12	TRBJ2-3	-	CATSARGDTQYF	TGTGCCACCAGTGCACGGGGGGATACGCAGTATTTT
few	TRBV10-3	16	TRBJ2-3	-	CAISGVGGGHTDTQYF	TGTGCCATCAGTGGAGTGGGGGGGGGCCACACAGATACGCAGTATTTT
few	TRBV7-9	15	TRBJ1-5	-	CASSLAFGGNQPQHF	TGTGCCAGCAGCTTAGCGTTCGGCGGGAATCAGCCCCAGCATTTT
once	TRBV19	14	TRBJ1-1	-	CASSILQGNTEAFF	TGTGCCAGTAGTATACTCCAGGGGAACACTGAAGCTTTCTTT
many	TRBV27	16	TRBJ2-7	TRBD2	CASRGNSGRSSYEQYF	TGTGCCAGCAGGGGGAATAGCGGGCGGAGCTCCTACGAGCAGTACTTC
few	TRBV5-1	15	TRBJ1-5	TRBD1	CASSPWTGINQPQHF	TGCGCCAGCAGCCCCTGGACAGGGATCAATCAGCCCCAGCATTTT
few	TRBV6-2/TRBV6-3	13	TRBJ1-5	-	CASSYSFNQPQHF	TGTGCCAGCAGTTACAGCTTCAATCAGCCCCAGCATTTT
-	TRBV7-9	14	TRBJ1-4	-	CASSSTVPNEKLFF	TGTGCCAGCAGCTCTACCGTCCCTAATGAAAAACTGTTTTTT
few	TRBV28	12	TRBJ2-7	-	CASSSLLGEQYF	TGTGCCAGCAGTTCTCTTCTAGGTGAGCAGTACTTC
many	TRBV4-1	17	TRBJ2-3	TRBD2	CASSQARGGRAADTQYF	TGCGCCAGCAGCCAAGCCCGGGGGGGCCGGGCGGCAGATACGCAGTATTTT
few	TRBV12-3/TRBV12-4	14	TRBJ2-3	TRBD2	CASRGLAGTDTQYF	TGTGCCAGCAGGGGACTAGCGGGCACAGATACGCAGTATTTT
few	TRBV6-1	15	TRBJ1-1	-	CASRTQSGRGTEAFF	TGTGCCAGCAGGACCCAATCAGGGCGCGGTACTGAAGCTTTCTTT
many	TRBV6-2/TRBV6-3	14	TRBJ2-7	-	CASRVQGGYYEQYF	TGTGCCAGCAGGGTACAGGGAGGCTACTACGAGCAGTACTTC
-	TRBV6-2/TRBV6-3	14	TRBJ2-7	TRBD1	CASRPGQGTYEQYF	TGTGCCAGCAGACCGGGACAGGGCACCTACGAGCAGTACTTC
-	TRBV5-6	19	TRBJ1-1	-	CASSSLGPESYKWNTEAFF	TGTGCCAGCAGCTCGCTCGGTCCCGAATCTTATAAATGGAACACTGAAGCTTTCTTT
-	TRBV5-1	13	TRBJ1-2	-	CASSSGLRHGYTF	TGCGCCAGCAGCTCGGGCTTAAGACATGGCTACACCTTC
many	TRBV3-1	17	TRBJ2-7	-	CASSRKTLGGSSYEQYF	TGTGCCAGCAGCCGTAAAACGTTAGGGGGTAGCTCCTACGAGCAGTACTTC
many	TRBV11-3	17	TRBJ2-1	TRBD2	CASSFNPTSEGYNEQFF	TGTGCCAGCAGCTTCAACCCTACTAGCGAGGGCTACAATGAGCAGTTCTTC
few	TRBV3-1	13	TRBJ2-7	-	CASSQASSYEQYF	TGTGCCAGCAGCCAAGCCTCCTCCTACGAGCAGTACTTC
many	TRBV5-1	13	TRBJ1-1	-	CASSFTENTEAFF	TGCGCCAGCAGCTTCACAGAGAACACTGAAGCTTTCTTT
many	TRBV5-6	16	TRBJ2-5	-	CASSPIWVSVGETQYF	TGTGCCAGCAGCCCCATTTGGGTGTCTGTAGGAGAGACCCAGTACTTC
-	TRBV20-1	15	TRBJ1-5	-	CSARVVGGLNQPQHF	TGCAGTGCTAGAGTAGTGGGGGGGCTCAATCAGCCCCAGCATTTT
-	TRBV7-7	16	TRBJ2-5	TRBD2	CASSQGLAGIQETQYF	TGTGCCAGCAGCCAAGGACTAGCGGGGATCCAAGAGACCCAGTACTTC
many	TRBV29-1	14	TRBJ2-3	-	CSVQLASGTDTQYF	TGCAGCGTTCAATTGGCTAGCGGCACAGATACGCAGTATTTT
-	TRBV9	15	TRBJ2-5	-	CASSPGGRESETQYF	TGTGCCAGCAGCCCCGGGGGGCGGGAGTCGGAGACCCAGTACTTC
-	TRBV5-6	16	TRBJ2-6	TRBD1	CASSPTGGGGANVLTF	TGTGCCAGCAGTCCCACAGGGGGCGGTGGGGCCAACGTCCTGACTTTC
-	TRBV11-2	16	TRBJ2-2	TRBD1	CASRSLTGGLFGELFF	TGTGCCAGCAGGTCCTTGACAGGGGGCCTTTTCGGGGAGCTGTTTTTT
few	TRBV29-1	14	TRBJ2-1	-	CSVGGPILDNEQFF	TGCAGCGTTGGGGGACCCATTTTGGATAATGAGCAGTTCTTC
many	TRBV12-3/TRBV12-4	14	TRBJ1-1	-	CASSLGGGKAEAFF	TGTGCCAGCAGTTTAGGCGGGGGCAAGGCTGAAGCTTTCTTT
many	TRBV6-5	18	TRBJ2-2	-	CASSSFSQGGGGTGELFF	TGTGCCAGCAGTTCCTTCTCCCAGGGGGGCGGCGGAACCGGGGAGCTGTTTTTT
many	TRBV29-1	12	TRBJ2-3	-	CSVEPGTDTQYF	TGCAGCGTTGAGCCGGGGACAGATACGCAGTATTTT
many	TRBV10-3	13	TRBJ1-2	-	CAISDLDSSGYTF	TGTGCCATCAGTGATCTGGACAGTTCGGGCTACACCTTC
-	TRBV5-1	14	TRBJ1-1	-	CASSPLGLNTEAFF	TGCGCCAGCAGCCCACTGGGCTTGAACACTGAAGCTTTCTTT
many	TRBV5-1	15	TRBJ2-2	-	CASTPGQRDTGELFF	TGCGCCAGCACTCCGGGACAGCGGGACACCGGGGAGCTGTTTTTT
many	TRBV3-1	13	TRBJ2-7	-	CASSLTEEDEQYF	TGTGCCAGCAGCCTGACCGAGGAGGACGAGCAGTACTTC
many	TRBV10-3	16	TRBJ2-4	TRBD2	CAISDPGAGGPNIQYF	TGTGCCATCAGTGATCCAGGGGCGGGAGGGCCGAACATTCAGTACTTC
few	TRBV20-1	16	TRBJ2-1	TRBD2	CSASTSGGAHGNEQFF	TGCAGTGCTTCGACTAGCGGGGGGGCCCACGGCAATGAGCAGTTCTTC